One and the same sample provided the 32 T cell receptor beta chains below, sequenced in a study of cytomegalovirus exposure and HLA in healthy donors. The study ran its PCR with 60 Vbeta and 13 Jbeta primers. Data came from immunoSEQ multiplex PCR; TCRdb stores just in-frame clones and leaves some out. The sample consists of 100,000 to 120,000 clones, 74% of them appearing once. Sequencing input: PBMCs. The receptors originated from a woman aged 40 to 50 in good health and CMV-seropositive.

The chain has TRBV5-1 and TRBJ1-4, with TRBD1 matching over 7 bases. With 3 bases clipped from V and 6 bases from J, the junction kept 8 bases outside the gene matches. Looked up from germline, CDR1 is SGHRS and CDR2 is YFSETQ. The CDR3 is 15 amino acids. The CDR3 is CASSSTGTEYEKLFF. The CDR3 coding sequence is TGCGCCAGCAGCTCTACCGGGACAGAGTATGAAAAACTGTTTTTT.

The V and J genes are TRBV5-4 and TRBJ2-5; a weak D match, TRBD2 (6 bases). The V end lost 4 bases, the J end lost 2 bases, and 12 bases lay between the germline ends. Germline V gene sequence: CDR1 SGHNT, CDR2 YYREEE (reference sequence). This CDR3 has 14 amino acids. The CDR3 DNA follows: TGTGCCAGCAGCATACCGACTAGTCAAGAGACCCAGTACTTC. Translating gives CASSIPTSQETQYF.

The chain is built from TRBV7-3 and TRBJ2-3; 10 bases are a match to TRBD2. J was trimmed by 1 base and V by 4 bases; bases with no gene match: 8. CDR3 length: 17 amino acids. CDR1 is SGHTA and CDR2 is FQGTGA in the germline V gene. The CDR3 sequence is CASSSAKRGGGTDTQYF. DNA of the CDR3: TGTGCCAGCAGCTCCGCTAAGCGGGGGGGCGGCACAGATACGCAGTATTTT.

The table lists this clone with a few counts. The genes are TRBV7-3 and TRBJ2-3; D gene uncertain. V shed 0 bases and J shed 4 bases, with 5 bases lying between them. CDR1 and CDR2 (germline): SGHTA, FQGTGA. The CDR3 runs to 13 residues. The CDR3 sequence: CASSLTLADTQYF. The CDR3 bases are TGTGCCAGCAGCTTAACACTGGCAGATACGCAGTATTTT.

The chain has TRBV7-3 and TRBJ2-1; unclear D gene. V shed 5 bases and J shed 1 base, with 9 bases lying between them. Germline CDR1 reads SGHTA; CDR2 reads FQGTGA. CDR3 length equals 14 residues. The DNA of the CDR3 is TGTGCCAGCAGCCCAGGTCCGTCCTACAATGAGCAGTTCTTC. Translated: CASSPGPSYNEQFF.

J is TRBJ2-3 and V is TRBV7-2; 9 bases are a match to TRBD1. There are 14 residues in the CDR3. Looked up from germline, CDR1 is SGHTA and CDR2 is FQGNSA. Germline trimming cut 7 bases from V and 4 bases from J; bases unmatched to any gene: 6. Written as DNA, the CDR3 is TGTGCCAGCATCAGGGGGACAGGGTCAGATACGCAGTATTTT. It yields the protein CASIRGTGSDTQYF.

The chain links TRBV10-3 to TRBJ2-5; D is unclear. There are 14 residues in the CDR3. Trimming shortened V by 4 bases and J by 2 bases, and 11 bases separated the two germline ends. The germline V gene has CDR1 ENHRY and CDR2 SYGVKD. The CDR3 spells CAISAIDNQETQYF. For the CDR3, the DNA is TGTGCCATCAGTGCCATCGACAATCAAGAGACCCAGTACTTC.

This sequence joins TRBV15 and TRBJ2-1, with D possibly TRBD2 on 5 matching bases. Germline V gene lookup returns CDR1 LNHNV and CDR2 YYDKDF (reference sequence). The CDR3 is 14 amino acids. V was cut by 5 bases and J by 6 bases, with 14 bases left in between. The CDR3 reads CATSGIGVSNEQFF. DNA for the CDR3: TGTGCCACCAGCGGCATCGGGGTGTCCAATGAGCAGTTCTTC.

The chain links TRBV5-1 to TRBJ2-7; 14 nucleotides match TRBD2. The J segment lost 0 bases and the V segment lost 1 base, leaving 15 bases of the junction unmatched. The CDR3 runs 21 residues. Germline CDR1 reads SGHRS; CDR2 reads YFSETQ. The CDR3 loop reads CASSLYPPGLAGGPSSYEQYF. The CDR3 DNA sequence: TGCGCCAGCAGCTTGTACCCCCCTGGACTAGCGGGGGGCCCTAGCTCCTACGAGCAGTACTTC.

The V call is TRBV7-9, the J call TRBJ2-5, with TRBD1 identical over 8 bases. The germline V gene has CDR1 SEHNR and CDR2 FQNEAQ (reference sequence). There are 15 residues in the CDR3. V lost 5 bases to trimming and J lost 4 bases; unmatched junction nucleotides: 9. The CDR3 nucleotides are TGTGCCAGCAGCGCAAGCAGGGGGCGGCGAGAGACCCAGTACTTC. Its protein product is CASSASRGRRETQYF.

Only one count was recorded for this clone. This chain links TRBV2 with TRBJ2-7; 7 bases are a match to TRBD1. The CDR3 totals 15 residues. The V and J ends lost 0 bases and 0 bases, in that order; junction bases with no gene match: 2. Germline assignment: CDR1 SNHLY and CDR2 FYNNEI. CDR3: CASSEARGTSYEQYF. Written as DNA, the CDR3 is TGTGCCAGCAGTGAAGCCAGGGGGACCTCCTACGAGCAGTACTTC. The variable domain in full, completed from reference TRBV2 and TRBJ2-7, reads EPEVTQTPSHQVTQMGQEVILRCVPISNHLYFYWYRQILGQKVEFLVSFYNNEISEKSEIFDDQFSVERPDGSNFTLKIRSTKLEDSAMYFCASSEARGTSYEQYFGPGTRLTVT.

V and J are TRBV30 and TRBJ1-2; D is perhaps TRBD1 (5 bases). Germline V gene sequence: CDR1 GTSNPN, CDR2 SVGIG (reference sequence). V lost 3 bases and J 2 bases, leaving 10 bases between the germline ends. This CDR3 spans 13 amino acids. CDR3 sequence: CAWSLDTNYGYTF. As DNA, the CDR3 is TGTGCCTGGAGCCTGGACACGAACTATGGCTACACCTTC.

The chain carries TRBV10-3 and TRBJ1-5; 9 nucleotides agree with TRBD1. The CDR3 sequence is 16 residues long. The germline gives CDR1 ENHRY, CDR2 SYGVKD. Trimming took 2 bases from V and 3 from J; bases not matched to a gene: 5. In DNA, the CDR3 is TGTGCCATCAGTGAGGGACAGGGGATGTACAATCAGCCCCAGCATTTT. Protein sequence: CAISEGQGMYNQPQHF.

This clone was seen more than once but under ten times. The chain joins TRBV6-6 to TRBJ1-2; a weak D match, TRBD1 (6 bases). The CDR3 extends over 16 amino acids. V lost 0 bases to trimming and J lost 7 bases, with 18 bases between them. The germline CDR1 and CDR2 sequences are MNHNY and SVGAGI (reference sequence). For the CDR3, the DNA is TGTGCCAGCAGTTACTCGAGGAGTGGCAGGGGCTTTGGCTACACCTTC. Encoded protein: CASSYSRSGRGFGYTF.

Details on this clone: Germline and junction disagree at one end, which may indicate a read error. The CDR3 sequence: CASSMKGAASGANVLTF. CDR3 DNA: TGTGCCAGTAGTATGAAGGGCGCGGCATCTGGGGCCAACGTTCTGACTTTC. V and J are TRBV19 and TRBJ2-6, with a possible D match to TRBD1 (5 bases). The CDR3 is 17 residues long. Germline lookup yields CDR1 LNHDA and CDR2 SQIVND (reference sequence).

Comment on this clone: A junction end diverges from the germline sequence, so it may reflect a read error. This rearrangement joins TRBV7-9 to TRBJ1-1; no clear D gene. CDR1 and CDR2 (germline): SEHNR, FQNEAQ (reference sequence). There are 15 residues in the CDR3. The CDR3 region has the DNA TGTTCCAGCAGCTTAATGGAGGGCCAAGCCTTTGAAGCTTTCTTT. Its protein product is CSSSLMEGQAFEAFF.

V is TRBV9 and J is TRBJ2-5; TRBD1 aligns across 8 bases. Germline values: CDR1 SGDLS, CDR2 YYNGEE. J was trimmed by 5 bases and V by 3 bases; bases with no gene match: 6. The length of the CDR3 is 14 residues. The CDR3 nucleotides are TGTGCCAGCAGCGAGGGGACAGGTCACGAGACCCAGTACTTC. Translated, it gives CASSEGTGHETQYF.

This chain joins TRBV19 and TRBJ1-5; D is possibly TRBD1 (6 bases). Germline assignment: CDR1 LNHDA and CDR2 SQIVND (reference sequence). V was shortened by 7 bases and J by 4 bases, with 14 bases between the two germline ends. This CDR3 region has 14 residues. The CDR3 loop is CASTGRQENQPQHF. The DNA for the CDR3 is TGTGCCAGTACCGGGCGACAGGAGAATCAGCCCCAGCATTTT. Looking up the rest from reference TRBV19 and TRBJ1-5 gives the full variable domain: DGGITQSPKYLFRKEGQNVTLSCEQNLNHDAMYWYRQDPGQGLRLIYYSQIVNDFQKGDIAEGYSVSREKKESFPLTVTSAQKNPTAFYLCASTGRQENQPQHFGDGTRLSIL.

V is TRBV9 and J is TRBJ1-1, with D possibly TRBD1 on 5 matching bases. This CDR3 contains 13 residues. V lost 2 bases and J lost 3, with 8 bases in between. Germline CDR1 is SGDLS and CDR2 is YYNGEE. The CDR3 nucleotides are TGTGCCAGCAGCGTCTCAGGGCACACTGAAGCTTTCTTT. This encodes CASSVSGHTEAFF.

The rearrangement joins TRBV2 to TRBJ2-3; D not certain. V lost 4 bases and J lost 1, with 9 bases in between. The CDR3 length is 14 residues. Germline CDR1 and CDR2: SNHLY and FYNNEI. As DNA, the CDR3 is TGTGCCAGCAGTGTGTCCTCGGGCACAGATACGCAGTATTTT. It translates to CASSVSSGTDTQYF.

This clone was counted only a few times. This sequence joins TRBV9 and TRBJ2-5; D may be TRBD2 (6 bases). V shed 0 bases and J shed 3 bases, with 15 bases lying between them. Germline loops: CDR1 SGDLS, CDR2 YYNGEE. CDR3 length equals 16 residues. CDR3 protein: CASSVGLSGGKETQYF. The CDR3 DNA reads as TGTGCCAGCAGCGTAGGCCTCTCGGGCGGGAAAGAGACCCAGTACTTC.

V is TRBV30 and J is TRBJ2-1; TRBD2 might be the D (6 bases). The CDR3 spans 11 residues. Germline V gives CDR1 GTSNPN, CDR2 SVGIG (reference sequence). V was trimmed by 2 bases and J by 9 bases, leaving 8 bases between them. DNA of the CDR3: TGTGCCTGGAGTTGGGGAGGTGAGCAGTTCTTC. Translated, it gives CAWSWGGEQFF.

Comments on this clone: The same CDR3 arises from other DNA sequences in this sample as well. CDR3 amino acids: CSAEAGTTEAFF. Here the CDR3 DNA reads TGCAGCGCTGAGGCCGGGACAACTGAAGCTTTCTTT. This chain joins TRBV29-1 and TRBJ1-1, with a tentative D call TRBD1 (6 bases). The CDR3 has 12 residues. CDR1 is SQVTM, CDR2 ANQGSEA, per germline. The V end was cut by 7 bases, the J end by 5 bases, with 14 bases between.

The chain has TRBV15 and TRBJ2-7, with 9 bases fitting TRBD1. CDR1 is LNHNV, CDR2 YYDKDF, per germline (reference sequence). The ends lost 5 bases at V and 6 bases at J; junction bases unmatched: 11. This CDR3 is 15 amino acids long. In nucleotides, the CDR3 is TGTGCCACCAGCGGAGGACCGGGACAGGGTAGCGAGCAGTACTTC. Translated, it gives CATSGGPGQGSEQYF.

This chain joins TRBV28 and TRBJ1-1, with D possibly matching TRBD1 (6 bases). V lost 8 bases to trimming and J lost 8 bases, with 24 bases between them. CDR1 MDHEN and CDR2 SYDVKM come from the germline V gene. This CDR3 is 15 amino acids long. In nucleotides, the CDR3 is TGTGCCAGCCCATCGGCCCGGGACAAGCCCCGCGAAGCTTTCTTT. Translated, it gives CASPSARDKPREAFF.

In this sample, this clone turned up once. V is TRBV7-3 and J is TRBJ2-5; no clear D gene. Germline assignment: CDR1 SGHTA and CDR2 FQGTGA. This CDR3 is built from 13 residues. The V and J ends lost 2 bases and 5 bases respectively, with 9 bases between them. In nucleotides, the CDR3 is TGTGCCAGCAGCTTATTCAGGAAGGAGACCCAGTACTTC. This translates into CASSLFRKETQYF.

This clone showed up just a few times. The genes are TRBV6-5 and TRBJ2-5; TRBD1 might be the D (5 bases). Germline CDR1 is MNHEY and CDR2 is SVGAGI. The CDR3 is 14 residues long. The germline V and J ends were trimmed by 2 bases and 7 bases, with 14 bases remaining between them. The CDR3: CASSYGAALGTQYF. For the CDR3, the DNA is TGTGCCAGCAGTTACGGGGCTGCATTAGGGACCCAGTACTTC.

This clone was observed a single time. The chain is built from TRBV7-9 and TRBJ2-7; 10 bases are a match to TRBD2. V shed 0 bases and J 0 bases; nucleotides not matched to a gene: 5. Per germline, CDR1 SEHNR and CDR2 FQNEAQ (reference sequence). This CDR3 has 17 amino acids. The CDR3 sequence: CASSLAQSGRASYEQYF. The CDR3 DNA sequence: TGTGCCAGCAGCTTAGCCCAAAGCGGGAGGGCCTCCTACGAGCAGTACTTC.

CDR3 bases: TGTGCCAGCAGCGTAGTTTCAGCCGGGAACGAATTCTACAATGAGCAGTTCTTC. Protein: CASSVVSAGNEFYNEQFF. The chain recombines TRBV9 with TRBJ2-1, with D maybe TRBD2 (5 bases). Germline values: CDR1 SGDLS, CDR2 YYNGEE. Trimming removed 0 bases at V and 3 bases at J, with 19 bases between. This CDR3 contains 18 residues.

The rearrangement uses TRBV7-3 and TRBJ2-5; 16 nucleotides line up with TRBD2. Germline trimming cut 5 bases from V and 5 bases from J; bases unmatched to any gene: 5. CDR1 is SGHTA and CDR2 is FQGTGA in the germline V gene. This CDR3 region has 16 residues. This chain's CDR3 is CASSAGTSGRGETQYF. The CDR3 DNA reads TGTGCCAGCAGCGCCGGGACTAGCGGGAGGGGTGAGACCCAGTACTTC.

This sequence joins TRBV29-1 and TRBJ2-7, with 9 bases fitting TRBD2. The germline V gene encodes CDR1 SQVTM and CDR2 ANQGSEA. V trimming: 1 base; J trimming: 5 bases; junction bases outside the gene matches: 12. CDR3 size: 16 residues. The CDR3 nucleotides are TGCAGCGTTGAAGGGGTAGCGGGAGATAAGAGGGACGAGCAGTACTTC. Translation: CSVEGVAGDKRDEQYF.

The CDR3 loop is CASKPTVTYEQYF. In nucleotides, the CDR3 is TGTGCCAGCAAGCCCACAGTGACCTACGAGCAGTACTTC. The chain carries TRBV6-1 and TRBJ2-7; no definite D call. Per the germline V gene, CDR1 is MNHNS and CDR2 is SASEGT. The CDR3 is 13 amino acids. Trimming took off 7 bases at V and 2 bases at J, with 12 bases between the two ends.